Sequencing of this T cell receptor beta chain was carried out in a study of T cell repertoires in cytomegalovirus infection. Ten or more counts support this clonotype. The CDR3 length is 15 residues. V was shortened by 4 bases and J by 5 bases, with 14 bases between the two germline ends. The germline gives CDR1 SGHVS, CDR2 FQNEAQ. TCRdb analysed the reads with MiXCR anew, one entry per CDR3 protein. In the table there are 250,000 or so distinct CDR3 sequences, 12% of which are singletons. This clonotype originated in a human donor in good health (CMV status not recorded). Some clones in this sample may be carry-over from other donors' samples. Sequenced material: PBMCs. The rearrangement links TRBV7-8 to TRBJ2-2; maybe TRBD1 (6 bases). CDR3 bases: TGTGCCAGCAGCTCGTCCTCCAGGGGAACCGGGGAGCTGTTTTTT. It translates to CASSSSSRGTGELFF.